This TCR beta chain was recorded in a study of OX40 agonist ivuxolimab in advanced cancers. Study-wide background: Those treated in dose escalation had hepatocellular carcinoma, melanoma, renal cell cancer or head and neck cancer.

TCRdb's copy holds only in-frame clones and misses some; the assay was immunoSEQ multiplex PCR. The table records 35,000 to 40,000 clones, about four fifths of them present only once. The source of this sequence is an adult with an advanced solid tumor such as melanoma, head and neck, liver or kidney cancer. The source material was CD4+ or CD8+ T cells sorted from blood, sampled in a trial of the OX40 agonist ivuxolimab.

CDR3 loop: CASSLVRRGSMNTEAFF. The CDR3, as DNA: TGTGCCAGCAGCTTAGTCCGCAGGGGATCCATGAACACTGAAGCTTTCTTT. The rearrangement uses TRBV7-9 and TRBJ1-1, with D tentatively TRBD1 (6 bases). The CDR3 loop spans 17 amino acids. V was shortened by 1 base and J by 0 bases, with 15 bases between the two germline ends. CDR1 and CDR2 from the germline V gene are SEHNR and FQNEAQ (reference sequence).